Listed here are 21 T cell receptor beta chains from one sample, sequenced in a study of T cells in Graves' hyperthyroidism and ophthalmopathy. Amplification of TCR beta CDR3 regions was performed using RNA transcripts as template. First-round RT-PCR with HTBI primers amplified the TCR CDR3 region. MiXCR, applied by TCRdb to the multiplex PCR reads, yields one record per CDR3 protein. The data contain hundreds of thousands of distinct CDR3 sequences, approximately 24% of them singletons. The sample comprised blood. Every receptor here comes from a woman in her twenties or thirties with Graves' ophthalmopathy.

The CDR3 loop is CASSLVVGYYEQYF. CDR3 coding DNA: TGTGCCAGCAGCTTAGTCGTAGGCTATTACGAGCAGTACTTC. This sequence joins TRBV7-2 and TRBJ2-7; D unclear. The CDR3 is 14 residues long. V lost 1 base, J lost 4 bases, and 11 bases lay in between. CDR1 is SGHTA, CDR2 FQGNSA, per germline.

This clonotype was detected many times. V usage is TRBV6-1 and J usage is TRBJ1-5; perhaps TRBD1 as D (5 bases). In germline, CDR1 is MNHNS, CDR2 SASEGT. V shed 10 bases and J shed 3 bases, with 10 bases lying between them. The CDR3 covers 12 residues. The CDR3 reads CATQGYNQPQHF. The CDR3 coding sequence is TGTGCCACCCAGGGTTACAATCAGCCCCAGCATTTT.

This clonotype was detected a few times. This chain joins TRBV5-6 and TRBJ2-2; 8 nucleotides agree with TRBD1. This CDR3 comprises 16 residues. Germline CDR1 SGHDT, CDR2 YYEEEE. The trim removed 4 bases at V and 1 base at J, leaving 6 bases unmatched. CDR3 in DNA: TGTGCCAGCAGCCGCGACAGGGGCTGGAACACCGGGGAGCTGTTTTTT. Encoded protein: CASSRDRGWNTGELFF.

This clonotype has ten or more counts. CDR3 sequence: CASTAPNTGELFF. The CDR3 DNA sequence: TGCGCCAGCACCGCTCCTAACACCGGGGAGCTGTTTTTT. The chain uses TRBV5-1 and TRBJ2-2; D ambiguous. In germline, CDR1 is SGHRS, CDR2 YFSETQ. V was pared by 6 bases and J by 2 bases, with 8 bases between. The CDR3 consists of 13 residues.

This clonotype appeared many times. One junction end does not reproduce the germline sequence, and a read error may be involved. The chain couples TRBV19 to TRBJ1-5; the D is unclear. The CDR3 runs to 13 residues. The germline gives CDR1 LNHDA, CDR2 SQIVND (reference sequence). CDR3 protein: CASSILSNQPRHF. The CDR3 coding sequence is TGTGCCAGTAGCATACTTAGCAATCAGCCCCGGCATTTT. The complete variable domain, with remaining parts taken from reference TRBV19 and TRBJ1-5, reads DGGITQSPKYLFRKEGQNVTLSCEQNLNHDAMYWYRQDPGQGLRLIYYSQIVNDFQKGDIAEGYSVSREKKESFPLTVTSAQKNPTAFYLCASSILSNQPRHFGDGTRLSIL.

The CDR3 sequence is CASSISQGNQPQHF. The CDR3 DNA reads TGTGCCAGTAGTATTAGCCAGGGAAATCAGCCCCAGCATTTT. The chain couples TRBV19 to TRBJ1-5; TRBD1 is a possible D gene (5 bases). The CDR3 extends over 14 amino acids. Germline lookup yields CDR1 LNHDA and CDR2 SQIVND (reference sequence). Trimming left V 3 bases short and J 4 bases short, with 10 bases between.

This clonotype was recorded many times. V gene TRBV20-1 combines with J gene TRBJ2-7, with D perhaps TRBD1 or TRBD2 (5 bases each). The CDR3 totals 14 residues. V was shortened by 4 bases and J by 1 base, with 14 bases between the two germline ends. Germline CDR1 DFQATT, CDR2 SNEGSKA (reference sequence). The CDR3 DNA reads as TGCAGTGCTACCCGGGACCTAAGTTCCTACGAGCAGTACTTC. Translating it yields CSATRDLSSYEQYF.

V and J are TRBV10-3 and TRBJ1-1, with TRBD1 matching over 7 bases. The germline gives CDR1 ENHRY, CDR2 SYGVKD. The junction had 15 bases not matched to a gene; V was cut back by 10 bases and J by 4 bases. CDR3 length: 15 residues. The CDR3 region is CATNRQGREGTEAFF. The CDR3 DNA sequence: TGTGCCACAAACCGACAGGGACGGGAGGGCACTGAAGCTTTCTTT.

V is TRBV4-1 and J is TRBJ1-1; no clear D. The V end was cut by 5 bases, the J end by 1 base, with 14 bases between. The length of the CDR3 is 15 residues. Germline CDR1 MGHRA, CDR2 YSYEKL. CDR3 loop: CASSRRRTGNTEAFF. In DNA form, the CDR3 reads TGCGCCAGCAGCAGAAGACGGACGGGGAACACTGAAGCTTTCTTT.

This clonotype occurred many times. The chain employs TRBV6-5 and TRBJ2-7; 9 nucleotides line up with TRBD1. V shed 3 bases, J shed 5 bases, and the junction held 11 bases outside the gene matches. This CDR3 spans 16 amino acids. Per germline, CDR1 MNHEY and CDR2 SVGAGI. For the CDR3, the DNA is TGTGCCAGCAGTTATGACCGGGACAGGGTTACCCACGAGCAGTACTTC. It translates to CASSYDRDRVTHEQYF.

At least ten counts were recorded for this clonotype. The genes are TRBV12-3 or TRBV12-4 and TRBJ2-7; D remains unclear. V lost 3 bases and J lost 7, with 13 bases in between. The CDR3 spans 13 residues. In DNA form, the CDR3 reads TGTGCCAGCAGTTTTGACGGCCGGTGGGAGCAGTACTTC. Protein: CASSFDGRWEQYF.

This clonotype was seen a few times. The J gene is TRBJ2-5, the V gene TRBV11-2; 11 nucleotides align to TRBD2. V was clipped by 4 bases and J by 6 bases; unmatched bases: 7. Per germline, CDR1 SGHAT and CDR2 FQNNGV. There are 15 residues in the CDR3. The chain's CDR3 is CASSSPLAGAQTQYF. The DNA for the CDR3 is TGTGCCAGCAGCTCCCCACTAGCGGGGGCACAGACCCAGTACTTC.

This clonotype was observed many times. V gene TRBV20-1 combines with J gene TRBJ1-1, with TRBD1 as a possible D gene (5 bases). This CDR3 comprises 15 residues. Germline CDR1 is DFQATT and CDR2 is SNEGSKA (reference sequence). V dropped 0 bases and J dropped 0 bases, with 11 bases sitting between them. The chain's CDR3 is CSARDYNRLNTEAFF. The CDR3 nucleotides read TGCAGTGCTAGAGATTATAACAGGCTGAACACTGAAGCTTTCTTT.

The sample holds many counts of this clonotype. This chain links TRBV18 with TRBJ2-5; D is uncertain. V was pared by 2 bases and J by 4 bases, with 5 bases between. The CDR3 covers 12 residues. The germline CDR1 and CDR2 sequences are KGHSH and LQKENI. CDR3 amino acids: CASSPVAETQYF. The CDR3 DNA sequence: TGTGCCAGCTCACCAGTGGCAGAGACCCAGTACTTC. Drawing the rest from reference TRBV18 and TRBJ2-5, the complete variable domain is NAGVMQNPRHLVRRRGQEARLRCSPMKGHSHVYWYRQLPEEGLKFMVYLQKENIIDESGMPKERFSAEFPKEGPSILRIQQVVRGDSAAYFCASSPVAETQYFGPGTRLLVL.

This clonotype came up a few times. The chain has TRBV2 and TRBJ2-7, with D possibly being TRBD1 (6 bases). V was trimmed by 7 bases and J by 0 bases, leaving 10 bases between them. CDR1 and CDR2 (germline): SNHLY, FYNNEI. This CDR3 spans 13 amino acids. CDR3 residues: CASNTGSSYEQYF. The DNA of the CDR3 is TGTGCCAGCAACACAGGGAGCTCCTACGAGCAGTACTTC.

The chain combines TRBV6-1 with TRBJ2-4; D might be TRBD1 (6 bases). Germline V lookup: CDR1 MNHNS, CDR2 SASEGT. CDR3 size: 14 residues. Trimming removed 5 bases at V and 6 bases at J, with 14 bases between. The CDR3 nucleotides are TGTGCCAGCAGTCCCGGGACAATGTTAAACATTCAGTACTTC. Protein: CASSPGTMLNIQYF.

This clonotype was detected a few times. This chain links TRBV27 with TRBJ2-3, with 11 bases fitting TRBD1. V lost 3 bases to trimming and J lost 5 bases; unmatched junction nucleotides: 4. This CDR3 comprises 15 residues. CDR1 and CDR2 from the germline V gene are MNHEY and SMNVEV (reference sequence). CDR3 amino acids: CASSFGTGGLDTQYF. CDR3 sequence (DNA): TGTGCCAGCAGTTTTGGGACAGGGGGTTTAGATACGCAGTATTTT.

This clonotype occurred many times. V gene TRBV2 combines with J gene TRBJ2-7; TRBD1 agrees at 10 bases. Trimming at V came to 2 bases and at J to 3 bases, leaving 4 bases not matched to a gene. The V gene's germline CDR1 is SNHLY and CDR2 FYNNEI. CDR3 length equals 15 residues. The DNA of the CDR3 is TGTGCCAGCAGTGAACTCCGGGACAGGGGCTACGAGCAGTACTTC. Encoded protein: CASSELRDRGYEQYF. Full variable domain (rest looked up from reference TRBV2 and TRBJ2-7): EPEVTQTPSHQVTQMGQEVILRCVPISNHLYFYWYRQILGQKVEFLVSFYNNEISEKSEIFDDQFSVERPDGSNFTLKIRSTKLEDSAMYFCASSELRDRGYEQYFGPGTRLTVT.

In this sample, this clonotype turned up many times. The chain uses TRBV7-2 and TRBJ2-5, with 7 nucleotides matching TRBD2. This CDR3 has 15 residues. Germline V lookup: CDR1 SGHTA, CDR2 FQGNSA. Trimming took 6 bases from V and 8 from J; bases not matched to a gene: 15. The CDR3 DNA is TGTGCCAGCAGGGCTGCCGGGTTAGCGGGCGAAACCCAGTACTTC. It is translated as CASRAAGLAGETQYF.

This chain uses TRBV7-9 with TRBJ2-7; 9 bases align to TRBD1. The junction had 10 bases not matched to a gene; V was cut back by 5 bases and J by 5 bases. The CDR3 contains 15 residues. Germline V lookup: CDR1 SEHNR, CDR2 FQNEAQ (reference sequence). Written as DNA, the CDR3 is TGTGCCAGCAGCGGTTACCGGGACAGGGACCACGAGCAGTACTTC. Protein sequence: CASSGYRDRDHEQYF.

Points on this clonotype: A much larger clonotype is one base distant, so this may be a read error. The chain has TRBV28 and TRBJ1-5, with no clear D. There are 15 residues in the CDR3. Germline V gene data show CDR1 as MDHEN and CDR2 as SYDVKM. The CDR3 reads CAGSFPGGRAQPQHF. CDR3 coding DNA: TGTGCCGGCAGTTTCCCAGGCGGGAGGGCTCAGCCCCAGCATTTT.